This TCR beta chain was recorded in a study of shared clonotypes between healthy human individuals. The CDR3 loop spans 19 amino acids. Germline CDR1 SGHTA, CDR2 FQGNSA. V lost 4 bases to trimming and J lost 6 bases; unmatched junction nucleotides: 15. This was a deep-level run. The repertoire was sequenced with immunoSEQ multiplex PCR; TCRdb's copy has only in-frame clones and lacks some. In the table there are a few million clones, over 85% of which are singletons. Naive CD8 populations comprised CD45RO-negative cells positively selected for CCR7, excluding terminally differentiated effector memory CD45RA+ cells.

The sequenced sample was naive CD8+ T cells from PBMCs. This clonotype was sampled from a man aged 18 to 35 in good health. Some clones in this sample may be carry-over from other donors' samples. This rearrangement joins TRBV7-2 to TRBJ2-4; 13 nucleotides match TRBD2. This CDR3 reads CASSSGLAGVAWTRNIQYF. The CDR3 DNA sequence: TGTGCCAGCAGCTCCGGACTAGCGGGAGTTGCGTGGACGAGAAACATTCAGTACTTC.